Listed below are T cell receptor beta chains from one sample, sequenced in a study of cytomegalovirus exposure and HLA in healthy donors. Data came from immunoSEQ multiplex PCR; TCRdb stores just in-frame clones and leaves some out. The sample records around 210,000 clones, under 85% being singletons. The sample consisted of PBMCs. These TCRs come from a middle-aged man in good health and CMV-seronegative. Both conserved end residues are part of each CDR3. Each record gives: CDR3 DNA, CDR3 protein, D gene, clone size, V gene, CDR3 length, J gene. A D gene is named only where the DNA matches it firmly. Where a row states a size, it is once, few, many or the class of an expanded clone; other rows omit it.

CDR3 DNA: TGTGCCAGCAGCCATAGCGAAAGCTCCTACGAGCAGTACTTC
CDR3 protein: CASSHSESSYEQYF
D gene: .
clone size: once
V gene: TRBV14
CDR3 length: 14
J gene: TRBJ2-7

CDR3 DNA: TGTGCCAGCAGCGTAGGGGGGGCTAACTATGGCTACACCTTC
CDR3 protein: CASSVGGANYGYTF
D gene: .
clone size: .
V gene: TRBV9
CDR3 length: 14
J gene: TRBJ1-2

CDR3 DNA: TGTGCCAGCAGCCCGTGGGGGCAGGGGGACCACGAGCAGTACTTC
CDR3 protein: CASSPWGQGDHEQYF
D gene: TRBD1
clone size: .
V gene: TRBV27
CDR3 length: 15
J gene: TRBJ2-7

CDR3 DNA: TGTGCCAGCAGCTCCCCCGACAGGGGGCGAAAAGGCACTGAAGCTTTCTTT
CDR3 protein: CASSSPDRGRKGTEAFF
D gene: TRBD1
clone size: .
V gene: TRBV5-6
CDR3 length: 17
J gene: TRBJ1-1

CDR3 DNA: TGTGCCAGCAGTGGAGGGGGATATAGCAATCAGCCCCAGCATTTT
CDR3 protein: CASSGGGYSNQPQHF
D gene: .
clone size: .
V gene: TRBV2
CDR3 length: 15
J gene: TRBJ1-5

CDR3 DNA: TGCGCCAGCAGTGCCGGGACAGCGAACACTGAAGCTTTCTTT
CDR3 protein: CASSAGTANTEAFF
D gene: TRBD1
clone size: .
V gene: TRBV10-2
CDR3 length: 14
J gene: TRBJ1-1

CDR3 DNA: TGTGCCAGCATTAGGACAGGGGGCTTGGAGCAGTTCTTC
CDR3 protein: CASIRTGGLEQFF
D gene: TRBD1
clone size: .
V gene: TRBV27
CDR3 length: 13
J gene: TRBJ2-1

CDR3 DNA: TGTGCCAGCAGTGACTCGAGGACAGGGCCTTCCTACGAGCAGTACTTC
CDR3 protein: CASSDSRTGPSYEQYF
D gene: TRBD1
clone size: .
V gene: TRBV6-4
CDR3 length: 16
J gene: TRBJ2-7

CDR3 DNA: TGTGCCAGTAGTATACAGGGCGGCACTGAAGCTTTCTTT
CDR3 protein: CASSIQGGTEAFF
D gene: .
clone size: .
V gene: TRBV19
CDR3 length: 13
J gene: TRBJ1-1

CDR3 DNA: TGTGCCAGCAGTTTACGACAGGGTAATAAGTTCTTC
CDR3 protein: CASSLRQGNKFF
D gene: TRBD1
clone size: .
V gene: TRBV27
CDR3 length: 12
J gene: TRBJ2-1

CDR3 DNA: TGCGCCAGCAGCTTGGCCCAGGGGGTAAGAGAGACCCAGTACTTC
CDR3 protein: CASSLAQGVRETQYF
D gene: TRBD1
clone size: .
V gene: TRBV5-1
CDR3 length: 15
J gene: TRBJ2-5

CDR3 DNA: TGTGCCAGTAGTATAGCAGCGAGGGTCGCCTACGAGCAGTACTTC
CDR3 protein: CASSIAARVAYEQYF
D gene: .
clone size: once
V gene: TRBV19
CDR3 length: 15
J gene: TRBJ2-7

CDR3 DNA: TGTGCCAGCAGTGACACGCAAAGCGCGGGACCGAGCACAGATACGCAGTATTTT
CDR3 protein: CASSDTQSAGPSTDTQYF
D gene: .
clone size: .
V gene: TRBV6-4
CDR3 length: 18
J gene: TRBJ2-3

CDR3 DNA: TGTGCCAGCAGTTTACGAAGACTAGCGGGAGGCTTCTACGAGCAGTACTTC
CDR3 protein: CASSLRRLAGGFYEQYF
D gene: TRBD2
clone size: few
V gene: TRBV28
CDR3 length: 17
J gene: TRBJ2-7

CDR3 DNA: TGTGCCAGCAGCTTTCGGACTAGCGGGAAGTATGAGCAGTTCTTC
CDR3 protein: CASSFRTSGKYEQFF
D gene: TRBD2
clone size: .
V gene: TRBV7-2
CDR3 length: 15
J gene: TRBJ2-1

CDR3 DNA: TGCGCCACCCAGACCGGTGGACTGCAAGAGACCCAGTACTTC
CDR3 protein: CATQTGGLQETQYF
D gene: .
clone size: .
V gene: TRBV5-1
CDR3 length: 14
J gene: TRBJ2-5

CDR3 DNA: TGTGCCAGCACCGGACGGGGTGGGACTGAAGCTTTCTTT
CDR3 protein: CASTGRGGTEAFF
D gene: .
clone size: .
V gene: TRBV27
CDR3 length: 13
J gene: TRBJ1-1

CDR3 DNA: TGTGCCAGCAGCTCCGATTTCGGGAGGGCCCCGAATGAGCAGTTCTTC
CDR3 protein: CASSSDFGRAPNEQFF
D gene: TRBD2
clone size: .
V gene: TRBV7-7
CDR3 length: 16
J gene: TRBJ2-1

CDR3 DNA: TGTGCCAGCAGCCAAGAATTTGGGGGAGGAAGCTACAATGAGCAGTTCTTC
CDR3 protein: CASSQEFGGGSYNEQFF
D gene: .
clone size: .
V gene: TRBV14
CDR3 length: 17
J gene: TRBJ2-1

CDR3 DNA: TGTGCCAGCACCTTCAGCGGTTTACGGGAGACCCAGTACTTC
CDR3 protein: CASTFSGLRETQYF
D gene: .
clone size: few
V gene: TRBV5-4
CDR3 length: 14
J gene: TRBJ2-5

CDR3 DNA: TGTGCCATCAGTGGAGGAGTACTAGGCCTGAACACCGGGGAGCTGTTTTTT
CDR3 protein: CAISGGVLGLNTGELFF
D gene: .
clone size: .
V gene: TRBV10-3
CDR3 length: 17
J gene: TRBJ2-2

CDR3 DNA: TGCGCCAGCAGCGTGACATTGTTGAACACTGAAGCTTTCTTT
CDR3 protein: CASSVTLLNTEAFF
D gene: .
clone size: .
V gene: TRBV5-1
CDR3 length: 14
J gene: TRBJ1-1

CDR3 DNA: TGTGCCAGCAGTGAAACTAGCGGGAGGAATACGCAGTATTTT
CDR3 protein: CASSETSGRNTQYF
D gene: TRBD2
clone size: .
V gene: TRBV2
CDR3 length: 14
J gene: TRBJ2-3

CDR3 DNA: TGTGCCAGCAGCCTCTCAACTAGCACAGATACGCAGTATTTT
CDR3 protein: CASSLSTSTDTQYF
D gene: .
clone size: .
V gene: TRBV7-3
CDR3 length: 14
J gene: TRBJ2-3

CDR3 DNA: TGTGCCAGCAGTTCCCCCGGGACAGGGGGCTATGGCTACACCTTC
CDR3 protein: CASSSPGTGGYGYTF
D gene: TRBD1
clone size: .
V gene: TRBV28
CDR3 length: 15
J gene: TRBJ1-2

CDR3 DNA: TGTGCCAGCAGCGTAGCTCGGGAATACAATGAGCAGTTCTTC
CDR3 protein: CASSVAREYNEQFF
D gene: .
clone size: once
V gene: TRBV9
CDR3 length: 14
J gene: TRBJ2-1

CDR3 DNA: TGTGCCAGCAGGAGGACCACAGGGGGCGGCCAAGAGACCCAGTACTTC
CDR3 protein: CASRRTTGGGQETQYF
D gene: TRBD1
clone size: once
V gene: TRBV2
CDR3 length: 16
J gene: TRBJ2-5

CDR3 DNA: TGCGCCAGCAGCTTGCTGGGCAAGAACTCCTACGAGCAGTACTTC
CDR3 protein: CASSLLGKNSYEQYF
D gene: .
clone size: .
V gene: TRBV5-1
CDR3 length: 15
J gene: TRBJ2-7

CDR3 DNA: TGTGCCAGCAGCTTAGCACGGGGGGCGATAACTGAAGCTTTCTTT
CDR3 protein: CASSLARGAITEAFF
D gene: .
clone size: once
V gene: TRBV7-2
CDR3 length: 15
J gene: TRBJ1-1

CDR3 DNA: TGCAGCGTTGACGCGGAACAGGTTCTGGGTACGCAGTATTTT
CDR3 protein: CSVDAEQVLGTQYF
D gene: .
clone size: .
V gene: TRBV29-1
CDR3 length: 14
J gene: TRBJ2-3

CDR3 DNA: TGTGCCAGCAGAGGGGTTCGCACCGGGGAGCTGTTTTTT
CDR3 protein: CASRGVRTGELFF
D gene: .
clone size: .
V gene: TRBV25-1
CDR3 length: 13
J gene: TRBJ2-2

CDR3 DNA: TGTGCCAGCAGGGCACAGGGACTAGTTTGGTACTTC
CDR3 protein: CASRAQGLVWYF
D gene: TRBD2
clone size: .
V gene: TRBV28
CDR3 length: 12
J gene: TRBJ2-7

CDR3 DNA: TGTGCCAGCAGTCCGGGAACACACTCCTACAATGAGCAGTTCTTC
CDR3 protein: CASSPGTHSYNEQFF
D gene: .
clone size: .
V gene: TRBV27
CDR3 length: 15
J gene: TRBJ2-1

CDR3 DNA: TGCAGCGCCTTCGGGGTCCAAGCTTTCTTT
CDR3 protein: CSAFGVQAFF
D gene: .
clone size: .
V gene: TRBV29-1
CDR3 length: 10
J gene: TRBJ1-1

CDR3 DNA: TGTGCCAGCAGGGAGGGGACAGATACGCAGTATTTT
CDR3 protein: CASREGTDTQYF
D gene: .
clone size: .
V gene: TRBV6-1
CDR3 length: 12
J gene: TRBJ2-3

CDR3 DNA: TGCAGCGTTGCTCGCGCTATGAACACTGAAGCTTTCTTT
CDR3 protein: CSVARAMNTEAFF
D gene: .
clone size: .
V gene: TRBV29-1
CDR3 length: 13
J gene: TRBJ1-1

CDR3 DNA: TGTGCCAGCAGACGACTAGCGGGAGTGTACGAGCAGTACTTC
CDR3 protein: CASRRLAGVYEQYF
D gene: TRBD2
clone size: .
V gene: TRBV6-5
CDR3 length: 14
J gene: TRBJ2-7

CDR3 DNA: TGTGCCAGCAGCGTAGGGGACTCTAACTATGGCTACACCTTC
CDR3 protein: CASSVGDSNYGYTF
D gene: .
clone size: .
V gene: TRBV9
CDR3 length: 14
J gene: TRBJ1-2

CDR3 DNA: TGTGCCAGCAGCTACTCCTCCGGCGGGAGTGGTGAGCAGTACTTC
CDR3 protein: CASSYSSGGSGEQYF
D gene: TRBD2
clone size: .
V gene: TRBV9
CDR3 length: 15
J gene: TRBJ2-7

CDR3 DNA: TGTGCCAGCAGCCCAGCCCGAGCGGGAGAATCGACCGGGGAGCTGTTTTTT
CDR3 protein: CASSPARAGESTGELFF
D gene: TRBD2
clone size: .
V gene: TRBV4-2
CDR3 length: 17
J gene: TRBJ2-2

CDR3 DNA: TGTGCCAGCAGCTCAGGACTAGCGGGAGGCGCGGGGGAGCTGTTTTTT
CDR3 protein: CASSSGLAGGAGELFF
D gene: TRBD2
clone size: .
V gene: TRBV7-2
CDR3 length: 16
J gene: TRBJ2-2

CDR3 DNA: TGTGCCAGCAGTCTCCTACTAGCGGATCTCACAGATACGCAGTATTTT
CDR3 protein: CASSLLLADLTDTQYF
D gene: TRBD2
clone size: once
V gene: TRBV28
CDR3 length: 16
J gene: TRBJ2-3

CDR3 DNA: TGTGCTAGCAGCCCCTTAACTGAATCTAGCGATGAGCAGTTCTTC
CDR3 protein: CASSPLTESSDEQFF
D gene: .
clone size: .
V gene: TRBV7-7
CDR3 length: 15
J gene: TRBJ2-1

CDR3 DNA: TGTGCCAGCAGCTTGAGGACAGGGAGGTACGGCACTGAAGCTTTCTTT
CDR3 protein: CASSLRTGRYGTEAFF
D gene: TRBD1
clone size: .
V gene: TRBV5-6
CDR3 length: 16
J gene: TRBJ1-1

CDR3 DNA: TGTGCCATCAGTGCACGTCAGGATGAAAAACTGTTTTTT
CDR3 protein: CAISARQDEKLFF
D gene: .
clone size: .
V gene: TRBV10-3
CDR3 length: 13
J gene: TRBJ1-4

CDR3 DNA: TGTGCCAGCTCGCCGCGTTTAGACGAGCAGTACTTC
CDR3 protein: CASSPRLDEQYF
D gene: .
clone size: .
V gene: TRBV7-9
CDR3 length: 12
J gene: TRBJ2-7

CDR3 DNA: TGCGCCAGCACCCCCTCAGGACTAGCGGGAGGTCGACTCACAGATACGCAGTATTTT
CDR3 protein: CASTPSGLAGGRLTDTQYF
D gene: TRBD2
clone size: .
V gene: TRBV5-1
CDR3 length: 19
J gene: TRBJ2-3

CDR3 DNA: TGTGCCAGCAGTTACTCAGCGGGGGGAGAGACCCAGTACTTC
CDR3 protein: CASSYSAGGETQYF
D gene: TRBD2
clone size: .
V gene: TRBV6-5
CDR3 length: 14
J gene: TRBJ2-5

CDR3 DNA: TGTGCCAGCAGCCCTTTGACAGTGAACACTGAAGCTTTCTTT
CDR3 protein: CASSPLTVNTEAFF
D gene: .
clone size: once
V gene: TRBV6-5
CDR3 length: 14
J gene: TRBJ1-1

CDR3 DNA: TGTGCTAGTGGCCAGGGCGGGAACACAGATACGCAGTATTTT
CDR3 protein: CASGQGGNTDTQYF
D gene: .
clone size: once
V gene: TRBV12-5
CDR3 length: 14
J gene: TRBJ2-3

CDR3 DNA: TGTGCCAGCGCCAGACTAGCGGGAGGGCGAAGGGTGGAGACCCAGTACTTC
CDR3 protein: CASARLAGGRRVETQYF
D gene: TRBD2
clone size: .
V gene: TRBV7-2
CDR3 length: 17
J gene: TRBJ2-5

CDR3 DNA: TGTGCCAGCAGCTTAGGGACAGGGGTACAGCCCCAGCATTTT
CDR3 protein: CASSLGTGVQPQHF
D gene: TRBD1
clone size: .
V gene: TRBV11-2
CDR3 length: 14
J gene: TRBJ1-5

CDR3 DNA: TGTGCCAGCAGCCACGGCAGGGGGTCCTACGAGCAGTACTTC
CDR3 protein: CASSHGRGSYEQYF
D gene: TRBD1
clone size: .
V gene: TRBV11-3
CDR3 length: 14
J gene: TRBJ2-7

CDR3 DNA: TGTGCCAGCAGTTTCCCGACTAGCGGGAGTAATGTCTACGAGCAGTACTTC
CDR3 protein: CASSFPTSGSNVYEQYF
D gene: TRBD2
clone size: .
V gene: TRBV27
CDR3 length: 17
J gene: TRBJ2-7